Listed here are 32 T cell receptor beta chains from one sample, sequenced in a study of control samples from healthy donors and cancer patients. Clones were read by immunoSEQ multiplex PCR, and TCRdb kept only the in-frame ones, dropping some. Here the sample spans roughly 98,000 clones, approximately 93% being singletons. Sequencing was performed on blood. The receptor source for this set is a man aged 18-30 years in good health.

The V gene is TRBV9, the J gene TRBJ2-2; D is ambiguous. Germline assignment: CDR1 SGDLS and CDR2 YYNGEE. The CDR3 extends over 11 amino acids. The V gene lost 6 bases and the J gene lost 4 bases, with 4 bases spanning the gap. The CDR3 nucleotides are TGTGCCAGCACGTCCACCGGGGAGCTGTTTTTT. Translating it yields CASTSTGELFF.

The chain uses TRBV20-1 and TRBJ1-1; D is unresolved. The V gene lost 5 bases and the J gene lost 7 bases, with 11 bases spanning the gap. Germline V gene sequence: CDR1 DFQATT, CDR2 SNEGSKA (reference sequence). This CDR3 is built from 11 residues. Here the CDR3 reads CSAQHSGEAFF. The DNA of the CDR3 is TGCAGTGCTCAACACTCCGGTGAAGCTTTCTTT.

This chain connects TRBV30 to TRBJ2-1; no firm D call. V shed 5 bases and J shed 0 bases, with 14 bases lying between them. There are 15 residues in the CDR3. Germline-derived CDR1 and CDR2 are GTSNPN and SVGIG (reference sequence). CDR3 residues: CAWDPRPSSYNEQFF. As DNA, the CDR3 is TGTGCCTGGGATCCCAGGCCGAGCTCCTACAATGAGCAGTTCTTC.

V is TRBV4-2 and J is TRBJ1-2; perhaps TRBD1 as D (5 bases). CDR3 length: 13 amino acids. Germline CDR1 LGHNA, CDR2 YNFKEQ. V lost 0 bases, J lost 7 bases, and 9 bases lay in between. CDR3 region: CASSQDREGGYTF. Written as DNA, the CDR3 is TGTGCCAGCAGCCAAGACAGGGAAGGTGGCTACACCTTC.

The chain employs TRBV5-4 and TRBJ1-1; D gene unclear. Looked up from germline, CDR1 is SGHNT and CDR2 is YYREEE (reference sequence). This CDR3 is built from 15 residues. V lost 1 base to trimming and J lost 1 base, with 11 bases between them. CDR3 amino acids: CASSLYLGTNTEAFF. The DNA for the CDR3 is TGTGCCAGCAGCTTGTATCTGGGAACGAACACTGAAGCTTTCTTT.

This clone was counted once. J is TRBJ2-1 and V is TRBV27; 9 bases map to TRBD2. The CDR3 contains 13 residues. V trimming: 6 bases; J trimming: 6 bases; junction bases outside the gene matches: 3. Per the germline V gene, CDR1 is MNHEY and CDR2 is SMNVEV (reference sequence). In nucleotides, the CDR3 is TGTGCCAGCAGGAAAGCGGGGGGCAATGAGCAGTTCTTC. This gives the protein CASRKAGGNEQFF.

The chain recombines TRBV6-5 with TRBJ1-1; possibly TRBD1 for D (5 bases). Germline V lookup: CDR1 MNHEY, CDR2 SVGAGI. V dropped 2 bases and J dropped 0 bases, with 10 bases sitting between them. This CDR3 has 15 amino acids. The CDR3 loop is CASSYAGPLNTEAFF. CDR3 sequence (DNA): TGTGCCAGCAGTTACGCAGGGCCCTTGAACACTGAAGCTTTCTTT.

The CDR3 DNA is TGTGCCAGCAGCCAAGATATAGCTAGCGGCTCCTACAATGAGCAGTTCTTC. The encoded protein is CASSQDIASGSYNEQFF. This rearrangement joins TRBV3-1 (or the pseudogene TRBV3-2) to TRBJ2-1; 7 positions match TRBD2. Germline V CDR1 and CDR2: LGHDT, YNNKEL (reference sequence). The V and J ends lost 0 bases and 0 bases, in that order; junction bases with no gene match: 5. The CDR3 has 17 residues.

The rearrangement joins TRBV30 to TRBJ1-1; D unresolved. This CDR3 has 12 amino acids. In germline, CDR1 is GTSNPN, CDR2 SVGIG (reference sequence). V dropped 2 bases and J dropped 0 bases, with 4 bases sitting between them. The CDR3 sequence: CAWSFLNTEAFF. The DNA of the CDR3 is TGTGCCTGGAGTTTTTTGAACACTGAAGCTTTCTTT.

The chain joins TRBV7-2 to TRBJ1-6, with 8 bases identical to TRBD1. With V trimmed by 6 bases and J by 7 bases, 5 bases remained unmatched. This CDR3 comprises 14 residues. Germline loops: CDR1 SGHTA, CDR2 FQGNSA. The CDR3 DNA reads as TGTGCCAGCAGGGCAGGGGGCGCGAATTCACCCCTCCACTTT. It is translated as CASRAGGANSPLHF.

CDR3: CASSPDLPARGWETQYF. In DNA form, the CDR3 reads TGTGCCAGCAGCCCAGACCTCCCCGCAAGGGGATGGGAGACCCAGTACTTC. The V call is TRBV14, the J call TRBJ2-5, with D perhaps TRBD1 (5 bases). V was trimmed by 4 bases and J by 5 bases, leaving 23 bases between them. Germline V gives CDR1 SGHDN, CDR2 FVKESK. The CDR3 contains 17 residues.

The chain carries TRBV19 and TRBJ1-1; 7 nucleotides align to TRBD1. Trimming at V came to 9 bases and at J to 1 base, leaving 5 bases not matched to a gene. The CDR3 covers 13 residues. CDR1 is LNHDA and CDR2 is SQIVND in the germline V gene (reference sequence). CDR3 region: CASDRAGNTEAFF. The CDR3 bases are TGTGCCAGCGACAGGGCCGGGAACACTGAAGCTTTCTTT.

This clone was observed a single time. The genes are TRBV7-6 and TRBJ1-5, with 8 bases lining up with TRBD1. The V gene's germline CDR1 is SGHVS and CDR2 FNYEAQ. The CDR3 has 15 residues. J lost 6 bases, V lost 3 bases, and 7 bases had no gene match. CDR3 sequence (DNA): TGTGCCAGCAGCTTGGGCAGGGGGCAGACTCAGCCCCAGCATTTT. Its protein product is CASSLGRGQTQPQHF.

The J gene is TRBJ1-2, the V gene TRBV21-1. TRBV21-1 counts as a pseudogene. The CDR3 consists of 14 residues. The DNA of the CDR3 is TGTGCCAGCAGCATGATTCCCCTCATGTATGGCTACACCTTC. Protein sequence: CASSMIPLMYGYTF.

J is TRBJ2-3 and V is TRBV9; 8 bases align to TRBD2. V gave up 2 bases and J gave up 9 bases; unmatched junction bases: 11. The CDR3 runs to 15 residues. Germline V gene lookup returns CDR1 SGDLS and CDR2 YYNGEE. CDR3 residues: CASSVTGRGDRTQYF. In nucleotides, the CDR3 is TGTGCCAGCAGCGTCACCGGGAGGGGTGATCGCACGCAGTATTTT.

The CDR3 nucleotides read TGTGCCAGCAGTCCTCAGGGGGCGGGCGGCTACACCTTC. This codes for CASSPQGAGGYTF. This chain uses TRBV7-8 with TRBJ1-2, with 8 bases fitting TRBD1. J lost 8 bases, V lost 6 bases, and 8 bases had no gene match. The germline V gene has CDR1 SGHVS and CDR2 FQNEAQ. CDR3 length equals 13 residues. Using reference TRBV7-8 and TRBJ1-2 for the parts outside the CDR3, the full variable domain is GAGVSQSPRYKVAKRGQDVALRCDPISGHVSLFWYQQALGQGPEFLTYFQNEAQLDKSGLPSDRFFAERPEGSVSTLKIQRTQQEDSAVYLCASSPQGAGGYTFGSGTRLTVV.

The chain recombines TRBV19 with TRBJ1-3, with TRBD1 identical over 8 bases. Germline V lookup: CDR1 LNHDA, CDR2 SQIVND (reference sequence). CDR3 length equals 15 residues. J gave up 2 bases and V 5 bases, and 5 bases lay outside the gene matches. CDR3: CASSAATGAGNTIYF. The CDR3 coding sequence is TGTGCCAGTAGTGCCGCGACAGGGGCTGGAAACACCATATATTTT.

The chain employs TRBV11-2 and TRBJ1-1, with a tentative D call TRBD1 (6 bases). Germline V gives CDR1 SGHAT, CDR2 FQNNGV. CDR3 length: 19 residues. The V end was cut by 0 bases, the J end by 4 bases, with 24 bases between. The CDR3 loop is CASSLDLSPQGLRSTEAFF. In DNA form, the CDR3 reads TGTGCCAGCAGCTTAGATCTATCCCCGCAGGGGTTACGGAGCACTGAAGCTTTCTTT.

This chain connects TRBV29-1 to TRBJ1-1; D might be TRBD1 (5 bases). Per germline, CDR1 SQVTM and CDR2 ANQGSEA. The CDR3 is made up of 14 amino acids. Trimming stripped 1 base from V and 4 bases from J, with 13 bases between. Here the CDR3 DNA reads TGCAGCGTTGAAGGCGTCAGGGAAACCACTGAAGCTTTCTTT. It translates to CSVEGVRETTEAFF.

This clone was seen a handful of times. The chain carries TRBV6-4 and TRBJ2-1; perhaps TRBD1 as D (6 bases). CDR3 length equals 14 residues. Trimming shortened V by 3 bases and J by 0 bases, and 6 bases separated the two germline ends. The V gene's germline CDR1 is MRHNA and CDR2 SNTAGT. CDR3 in amino acids: CASSEDSSYNEQFF. The CDR3 nucleotides read TGTGCCAGCAGTGAGGACAGCTCCTACAATGAGCAGTTCTTC.

V usage is TRBV11-2 and J usage is TRBJ2-1; 9 nucleotides align to TRBD2. Germline V gives CDR1 SGHAT, CDR2 FQNNGV. This CDR3 region has 15 residues. Trimming at V came to 6 bases and at J to 1 base, leaving 4 bases not matched to a gene. CDR3 DNA sequence: TGTGCCAGCAGTCGGAGCGGGGGGTCCTACAATGAGCAGTTCTTC. Translation: CASSRSGGSYNEQFF.

This clone showed up just a few times. CDR3 residues: CASSDTTNEKLFF. CDR3 coding DNA: TGTGCCAGCAGTGACACAACTAATGAAAAACTGTTTTTT. The chain joins TRBV6-4 to TRBJ1-4; no definite D call. The CDR3 consists of 13 residues. Trimming left V 2 bases short and J 0 bases short, with 1 base between. Germline V lookup: CDR1 MRHNA, CDR2 SNTAGT.

The CDR3 sequence is CASSLRQAGWGNEKLFF. The CDR3 DNA reads as TGTGCCAGCAGCTTACGACAGGCCGGATGGGGGAATGAAAAACTGTTTTTT. This chain connects TRBV7-2 to TRBJ1-4; the D gene is possibly TRBD1 (6 bases). V was shortened by 2 bases and J by 5 bases, with 18 bases between the two germline ends. The CDR3 consists of 17 residues. Per the germline V gene, CDR1 is SGHTA and CDR2 is FQGNSA.

This clone was observed a single time. The chain joins TRBV11-2 to TRBJ1-2; tentative D call: TRBD1 (5 bases). The germline V gene has CDR1 SGHAT and CDR2 FQNNGV. With 5 bases removed from V and 4 bases from J, the gap between germline ends came to 20 bases. There are 16 residues in the CDR3. CDR3 sequence reads: CASSTSGPDRSYGYTF. Here the CDR3 DNA reads TGTGCCAGCAGCACCTCAGGACCCGACAGATCCTATGGCTACACCTTC.

The chain couples TRBV18 to TRBJ2-7; 7 positions agree with TRBD1. The ends lost 0 bases at V and 5 bases at J; junction bases unmatched: 4. CDR3 size: 14 residues. CDR1 and CDR2 from the germline V gene are KGHSH and LQKENI. The CDR3 sequence is CASSPPRDRDEQYF. The DNA of the CDR3 is TGTGCCAGCTCACCACCGAGAGACAGGGACGAGCAGTACTTC. Full variable domain (outside the CDR3, taken from reference TRBV18 and TRBJ2-7): NAGVMQNPRHLVRRRGQEARLRCSPMKGHSHVYWYRQLPEEGLKFMVYLQKENIIDESGMPKERFSAEFPKEGPSILRIQQVVRGDSAAYFCASSPPRDRDEQYFGPGTRLTVT.

The chain couples TRBV4-3 to TRBJ2-7; D might be TRBD2 (5 bases). Between the trimmed V and J ends, which lost 0 bases and 1 base, there was a span of 7 bases. The CDR3 is 14 amino acids. CDR1 is LGHNA and CDR2 is YSLEER in the germline V gene. CDR3 coding DNA: TGCGCCAGCAGCCAAGATACTAGGTCCTACGAGCAGTACTTC. Its protein is CASSQDTRSYEQYF.

The chain has TRBV7-9 and TRBJ2-7; TRBD2 matches 9 bases. Germline V gene data show CDR1 as SEHNR and CDR2 as FQNEAQ (reference sequence). This CDR3 region has 18 residues. J was trimmed by 1 base and V by 5 bases; bases with no gene match: 15. CDR3 amino acids: CASSTQTLSGSLSYEQYF. In DNA, the CDR3 is TGTGCCAGCAGCACCCAGACCCTTAGCGGGAGCTTGTCCTACGAGCAGTACTTC.

The chain couples TRBV2 to TRBJ1-5, with D possibly TRBD1 on 6 matching bases. Per the germline V gene, CDR1 is SNHLY and CDR2 is FYNNEI. The CDR3 consists of 12 residues. Trimming removed 6 bases from V and 13 bases from J, with 16 bases in between. The CDR3 reads CASRTEAGVQHF. In DNA form, the CDR3 reads TGTGCCAGCAGGACCGAAGCAGGGGTACAGCATTTT.

V is TRBV10-3 and J is TRBJ2-7, with TRBD1 as a possible D gene (5 bases). The germline gives CDR1 ENHRY, CDR2 SYGVKD. V was clipped by 6 bases and J by 0 bases, with 9 bases between them. The CDR3 length is 13 residues. The CDR3 DNA reads TGTGCCATCAGAAAGGACAACTCCTACGAGCAGTACTTC. It translates to CAIRKDNSYEQYF.

This chain connects TRBV6-6 to TRBJ2-3; possible D gene TRBD2, 7 bases. Germline V gene lookup returns CDR1 MNHNY and CDR2 SVGAGI (reference sequence). The V gene lost 5 bases and the J gene lost 4 bases, with 13 bases spanning the gap. CDR3 length: 14 residues. The CDR3 DNA reads TGTGCCAGCAGTACCGGGGGGCGGGCAGATACGCAGTATTTT. Protein sequence: CASSTGGRADTQYF.

J is TRBJ2-7 and V is TRBV30, with 7 nucleotides matching TRBD1. This CDR3 contains 14 residues. CDR1 and CDR2 from the germline V gene are GTSNPN and SVGIG (reference sequence). The ends lost 0 bases at V and 4 bases at J; junction bases unmatched: 6. For the CDR3, the DNA is TGTGCCTGGAGTGTACCCCAGGGGGTGTACGAGCAGTACTTC. Amino acids: CAWSVPQGVYEQYF.

This clone was counted between two and nine times. The V call is TRBV29-1, the J call TRBJ2-7, with a weak D call TRBD1 (7 bases). From germline, CDR1 is SQVTM and CDR2 ANQGSEA. Trimming removed 8 bases at V and 4 bases at J, with 15 bases between. The CDR3 is 12 residues long. The CDR3 region is CSIQQGRYEQYF. The DNA of the CDR3 is TGCAGCATCCAACAGGGGAGGTACGAGCAGTACTTC.